This T cell receptor (beta chain) was identified in a study of metastatic and nonmetastatic thyroid tumors. Overall study: Across peripheral blood and tumor or nodule tissue samples taken from malignant and benign thyroid patients, the repertoires were compared with one another.

TCRdb re-called the PCR reads via MiXCR. The sample lists about 31,000 clones; about 21% were seen once. This clone was seen a single time. All patients were treatment-naive before thyroid surgery. The V and J ends lost 0 bases and 3 bases respectively, with 15 bases between them. This CDR3 is 16 amino acids long. Germline V gene data show CDR1 as SGHRS and CDR2 as YFSETQ. The sequence was collected from a female donor with papillary thyroid cancer or a benign thyroid nodule (not recorded which). Some clones in this sample may be carry-over from other donors' samples. The genes are TRBV5-1 and TRBJ2-5; D is tentatively TRBD1 or TRBD2 (6 bases each). Sequences were obtained from blood. The DNA for the CDR3 is TGCGCCAGCAGCTTGGGGATTTGGGGGGCCAAAGAGACCCAGTACTTC. This gives the protein CASSLGIWGAKETQYF.